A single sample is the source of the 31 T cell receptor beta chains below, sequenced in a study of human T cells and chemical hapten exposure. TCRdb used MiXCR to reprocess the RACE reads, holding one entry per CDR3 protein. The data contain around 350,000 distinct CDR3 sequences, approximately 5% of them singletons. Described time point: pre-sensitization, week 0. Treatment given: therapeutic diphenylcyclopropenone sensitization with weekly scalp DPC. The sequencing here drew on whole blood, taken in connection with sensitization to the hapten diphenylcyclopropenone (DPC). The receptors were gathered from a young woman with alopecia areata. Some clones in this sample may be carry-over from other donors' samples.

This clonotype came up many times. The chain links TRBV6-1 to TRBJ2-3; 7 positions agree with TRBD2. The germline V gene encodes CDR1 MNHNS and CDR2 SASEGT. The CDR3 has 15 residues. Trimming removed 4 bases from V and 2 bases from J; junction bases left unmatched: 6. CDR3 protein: CASSAWRELTDTQYF. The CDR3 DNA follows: TGTGCCAGCAGTGCTTGGCGGGAGCTCACAGATACGCAGTATTTT.

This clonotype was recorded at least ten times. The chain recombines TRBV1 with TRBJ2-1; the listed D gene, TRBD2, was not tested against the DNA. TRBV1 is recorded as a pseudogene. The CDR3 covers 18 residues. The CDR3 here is CTSSSKISELAVYNEQFF. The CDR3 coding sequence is TGCACCAGCAGCTCCAAGATATCAGAACTAGCGGTCTACAATGAGCAGTTCTTC.

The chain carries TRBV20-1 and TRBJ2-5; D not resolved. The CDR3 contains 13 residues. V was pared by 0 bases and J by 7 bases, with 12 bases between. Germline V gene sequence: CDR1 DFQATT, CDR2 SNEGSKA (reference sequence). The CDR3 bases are TGCAGTGCTAGAGATGACACGGTCGGGACCCAGTACTTC. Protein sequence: CSARDDTVGTQYF.

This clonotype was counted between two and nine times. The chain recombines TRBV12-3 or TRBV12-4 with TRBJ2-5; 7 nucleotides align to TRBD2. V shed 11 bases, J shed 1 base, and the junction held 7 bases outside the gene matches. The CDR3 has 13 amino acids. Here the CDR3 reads CASVSGGQETQYF. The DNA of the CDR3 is TGTGCCTCAGTTTCGGGAGGCCAAGAGACCCAGTACTTC.

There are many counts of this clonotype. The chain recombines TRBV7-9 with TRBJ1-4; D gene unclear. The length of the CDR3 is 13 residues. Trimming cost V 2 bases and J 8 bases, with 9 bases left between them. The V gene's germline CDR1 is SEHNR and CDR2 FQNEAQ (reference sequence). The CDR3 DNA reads TGTGCCAGCAGCTTAAGTCTAGGGGAAAAACTGTTTTTT. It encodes CASSLSLGEKLFF. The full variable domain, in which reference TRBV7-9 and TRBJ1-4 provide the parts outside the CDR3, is DTGVSQNPRHKITKRGQNVTFRCDPISEHNRLYWYRQTLGQGPEFLTYFQNEAQLEKSRLLSDRFSAERPKGSFSTLEIQRTEQGDSAMYLCASSLSLGEKLFFGSGTQLSVL.

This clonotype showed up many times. CDR3 region: CASSLDSGGVYNEQFF. The CDR3 DNA is TGTGCCAGCAGCTTAGATTCGGGGGGGGTCTACAATGAGCAGTTCTTC. The chain carries TRBV11-2 and TRBJ2-1, with TRBD2 matching over 8 bases. CDR1 is SGHAT and CDR2 is FQNNGV in the germline V gene. The V segment lost 0 bases and the J segment 3 bases; nucleotides outside the gene matches: 4. This CDR3 region has 16 residues.

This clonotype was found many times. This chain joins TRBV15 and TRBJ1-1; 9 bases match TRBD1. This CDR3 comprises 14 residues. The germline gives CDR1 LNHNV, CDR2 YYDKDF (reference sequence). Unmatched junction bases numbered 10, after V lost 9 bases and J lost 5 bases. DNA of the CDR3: TGTGCCACACAGGGGGCGCAGGTTAGGACTGAAGCTTTCTTT. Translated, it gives CATQGAQVRTEAFF.

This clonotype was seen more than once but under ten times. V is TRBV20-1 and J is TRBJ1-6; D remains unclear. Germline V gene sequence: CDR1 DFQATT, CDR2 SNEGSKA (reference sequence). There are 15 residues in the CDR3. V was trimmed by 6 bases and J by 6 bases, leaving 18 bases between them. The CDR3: CSAQENPETNSPLHF. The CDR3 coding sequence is TGCAGTGCCCAGGAAAATCCAGAAACTAATTCACCCCTCCACTTT.

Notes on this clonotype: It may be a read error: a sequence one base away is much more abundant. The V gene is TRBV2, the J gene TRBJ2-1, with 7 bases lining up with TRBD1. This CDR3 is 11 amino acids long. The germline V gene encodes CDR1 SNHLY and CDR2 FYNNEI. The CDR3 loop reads CASSSDRVDSF. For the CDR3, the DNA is TGTGCCAGCTCCTCCGACAGGGTGGATTCCTTC.

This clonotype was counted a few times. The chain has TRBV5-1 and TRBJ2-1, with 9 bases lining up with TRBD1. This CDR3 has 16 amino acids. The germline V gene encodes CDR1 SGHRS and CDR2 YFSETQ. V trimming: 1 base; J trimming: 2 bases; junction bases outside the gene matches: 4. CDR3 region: CASSLRTGAAYNEQFF. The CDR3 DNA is TGCGCCAGCAGCTTGAGGACAGGGGCGGCCTACAATGAGCAGTTCTTC.

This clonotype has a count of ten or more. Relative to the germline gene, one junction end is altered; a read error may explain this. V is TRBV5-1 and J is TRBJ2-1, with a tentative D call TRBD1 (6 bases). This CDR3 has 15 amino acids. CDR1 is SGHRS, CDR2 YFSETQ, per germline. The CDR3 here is CASTLGARLDNEQFF. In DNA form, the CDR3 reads TGCGCCAGCACCTTGGGGGCGCGGCTTGACAATGAGCAGTTCTTC.

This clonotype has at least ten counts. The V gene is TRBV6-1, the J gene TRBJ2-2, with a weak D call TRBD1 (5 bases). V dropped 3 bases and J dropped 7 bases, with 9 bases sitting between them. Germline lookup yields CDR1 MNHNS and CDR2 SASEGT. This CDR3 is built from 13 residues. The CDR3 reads CASSDRAIGELFF. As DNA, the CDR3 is TGTGCCAGCAGTGACAGGGCTATCGGGGAGCTGTTTTTT.

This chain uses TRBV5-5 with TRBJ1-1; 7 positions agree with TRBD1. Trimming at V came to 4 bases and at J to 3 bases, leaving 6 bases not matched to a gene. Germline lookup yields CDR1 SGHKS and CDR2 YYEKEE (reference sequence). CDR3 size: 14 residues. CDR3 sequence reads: CASSIIGTDTEAFF. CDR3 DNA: TGTGCCAGCAGCATTATAGGGACAGACACTGAAGCTTTCTTT.

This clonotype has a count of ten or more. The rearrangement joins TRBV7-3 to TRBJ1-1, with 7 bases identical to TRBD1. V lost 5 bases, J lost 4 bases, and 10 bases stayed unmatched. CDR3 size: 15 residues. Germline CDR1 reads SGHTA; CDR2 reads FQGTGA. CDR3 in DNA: TGTGCCAGCAGCCGTGGAGCAGGGGGTAGCACTGAAGCTTTCTTT. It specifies CASSRGAGGSTEAFF.

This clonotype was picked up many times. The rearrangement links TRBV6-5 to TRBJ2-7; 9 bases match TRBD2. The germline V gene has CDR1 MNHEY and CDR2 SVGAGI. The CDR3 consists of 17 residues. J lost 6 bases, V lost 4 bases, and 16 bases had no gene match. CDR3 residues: CASSSASEPGLALEQYF. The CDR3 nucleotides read TGTGCCAGCAGTTCCGCGTCGGAACCGGGACTAGCACTCGAGCAGTACTTC.

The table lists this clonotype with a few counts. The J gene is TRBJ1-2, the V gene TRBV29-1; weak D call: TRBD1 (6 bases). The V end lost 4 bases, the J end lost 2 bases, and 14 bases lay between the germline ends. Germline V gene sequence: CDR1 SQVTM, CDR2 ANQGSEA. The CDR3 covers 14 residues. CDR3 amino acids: CSVGRDTSNYGYTF. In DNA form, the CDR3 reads TGCAGCGTTGGGCGGGACACTTCAAACTATGGCTACACCTTC.

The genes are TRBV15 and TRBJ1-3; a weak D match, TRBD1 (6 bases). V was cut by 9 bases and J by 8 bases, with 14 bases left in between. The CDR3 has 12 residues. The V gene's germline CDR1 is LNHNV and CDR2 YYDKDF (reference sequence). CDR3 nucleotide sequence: TGTGCCACTGGCAGGGGTGAGGACACCATATATTTT. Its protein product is CATGRGEDTIYF.

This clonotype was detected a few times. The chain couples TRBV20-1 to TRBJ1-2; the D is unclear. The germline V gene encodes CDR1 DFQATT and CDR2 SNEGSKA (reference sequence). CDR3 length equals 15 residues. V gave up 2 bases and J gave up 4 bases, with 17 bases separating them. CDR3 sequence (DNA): TGCAGTGCTAGATCCCAGACACCTACAAGCTATGGCTACACCTTC. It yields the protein CSARSQTPTSYGYTF.

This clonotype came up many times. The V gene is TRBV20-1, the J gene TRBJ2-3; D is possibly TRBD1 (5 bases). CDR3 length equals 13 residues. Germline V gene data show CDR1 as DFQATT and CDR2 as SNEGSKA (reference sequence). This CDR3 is CSVFGRAADTQYF. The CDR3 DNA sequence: TGCAGCGTTTTTGGCAGGGCGGCAGATACGCAGTATTTT.

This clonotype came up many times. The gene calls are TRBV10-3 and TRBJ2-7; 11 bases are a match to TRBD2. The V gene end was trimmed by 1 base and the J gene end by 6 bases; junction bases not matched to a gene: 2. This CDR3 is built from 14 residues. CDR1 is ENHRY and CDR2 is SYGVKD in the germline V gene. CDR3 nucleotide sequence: TGTGCCATCAGTGAGTGGCTAGCGGGGGGCGAGCAGTACTTC. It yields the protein CAISEWLAGGEQYF.

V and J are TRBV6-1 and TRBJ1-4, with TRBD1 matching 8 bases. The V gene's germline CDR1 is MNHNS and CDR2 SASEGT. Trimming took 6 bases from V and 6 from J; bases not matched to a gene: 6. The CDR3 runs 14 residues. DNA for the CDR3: TGTGCCAGCAGGGCGCCGGACAGGGATGAAAAACTGTTTTTT. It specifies CASRAPDRDEKLFF.

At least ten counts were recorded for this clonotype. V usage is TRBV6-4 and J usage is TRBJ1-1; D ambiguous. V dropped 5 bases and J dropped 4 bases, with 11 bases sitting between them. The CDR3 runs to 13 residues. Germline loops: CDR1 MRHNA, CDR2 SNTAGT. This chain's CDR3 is CASSSSLGTEAFF. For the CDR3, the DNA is TGTGCCAGCAGTAGTTCGTTAGGCACTGAAGCTTTCTTT.

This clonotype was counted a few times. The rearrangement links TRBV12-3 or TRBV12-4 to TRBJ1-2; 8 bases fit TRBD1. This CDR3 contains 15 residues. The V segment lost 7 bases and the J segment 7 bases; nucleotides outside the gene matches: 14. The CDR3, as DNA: TGTGCCAGCAAACCTTCGGACAGGGCTGGGTCTGGCTACACCTTC. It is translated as CASKPSDRAGSGYTF.

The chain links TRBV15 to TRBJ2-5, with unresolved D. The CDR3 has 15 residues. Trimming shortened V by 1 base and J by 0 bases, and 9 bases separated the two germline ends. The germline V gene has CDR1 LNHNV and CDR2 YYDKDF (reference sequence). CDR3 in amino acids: CATSRGNQYQETQYF. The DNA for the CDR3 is TGTGCCACCAGCAGAGGCAACCAGTACCAAGAGACCCAGTACTTC.

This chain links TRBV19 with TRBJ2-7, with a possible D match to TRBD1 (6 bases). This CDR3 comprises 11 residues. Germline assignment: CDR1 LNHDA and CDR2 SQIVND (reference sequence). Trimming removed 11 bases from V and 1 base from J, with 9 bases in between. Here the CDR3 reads CAPDRSYEQYF. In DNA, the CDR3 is TGTGCCCCGGACAGATCCTACGAGCAGTACTTC.

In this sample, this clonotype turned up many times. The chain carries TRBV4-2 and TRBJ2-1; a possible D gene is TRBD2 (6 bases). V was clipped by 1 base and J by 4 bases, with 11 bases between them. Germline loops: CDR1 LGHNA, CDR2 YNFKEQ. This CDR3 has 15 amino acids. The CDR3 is CASSQGTTTYNEQFF. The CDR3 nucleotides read TGTGCCAGCAGCCAAGGGACTACGACTTACAATGAGCAGTTCTTC.

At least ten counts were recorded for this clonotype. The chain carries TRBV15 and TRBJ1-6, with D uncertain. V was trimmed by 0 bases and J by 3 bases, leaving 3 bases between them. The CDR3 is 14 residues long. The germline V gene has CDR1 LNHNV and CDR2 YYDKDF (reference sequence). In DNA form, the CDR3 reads TGTGCCACCAGCAGAGACAACTATAATTCACCCCTCCACTTT. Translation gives CATSRDNYNSPLHF. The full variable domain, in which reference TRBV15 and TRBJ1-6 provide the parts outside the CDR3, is DAMVIQNPRYQVTQFGKPVTLSCSQTLNHNVMYWYQQKSSQAPKLLFHYYDKDFNNEADTPDNFQSRRPNTSFCFLDIRSPGLGDTAMYLCATSRDNYNSPLHFGNGTRLTVT.

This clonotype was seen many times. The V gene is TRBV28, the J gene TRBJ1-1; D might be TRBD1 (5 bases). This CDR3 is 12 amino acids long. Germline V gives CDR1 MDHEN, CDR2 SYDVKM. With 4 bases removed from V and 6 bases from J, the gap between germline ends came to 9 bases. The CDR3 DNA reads TGTGCCAGCAGTTGGACATTCTCTGAAGCTTTCTTT. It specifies CASSWTFSEAFF.

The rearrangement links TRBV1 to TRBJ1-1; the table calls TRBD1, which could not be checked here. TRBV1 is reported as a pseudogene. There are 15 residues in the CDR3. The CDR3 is CTSSRKTGSDTEAFF. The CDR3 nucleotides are TGCACCAGCAGCCGTAAAACAGGGTCCGACACTGAAGCTTTCTTT.

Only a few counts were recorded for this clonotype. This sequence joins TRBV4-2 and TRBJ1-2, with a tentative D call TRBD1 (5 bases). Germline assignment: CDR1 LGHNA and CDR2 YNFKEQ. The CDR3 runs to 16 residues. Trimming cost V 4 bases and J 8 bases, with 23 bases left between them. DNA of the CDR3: TGTGCCAGCAGCCTAGGTCCCTTCAGGGAGGAGAGAGGCTACACCTTC. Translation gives CASSLGPFREERGYTF.

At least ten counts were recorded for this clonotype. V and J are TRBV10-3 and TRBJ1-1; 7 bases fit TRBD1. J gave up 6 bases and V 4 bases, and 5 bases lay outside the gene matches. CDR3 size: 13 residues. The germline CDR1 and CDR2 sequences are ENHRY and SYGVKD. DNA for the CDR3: TGTGCCATCAGTGGGCTCGGGACAGCTGAAGCTTTCTTT. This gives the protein CAISGLGTAEAFF.